This T cell receptor beta chain is drawn from a study of blood T cell repertoires in COVID-19. Study overall: Sources were T cells, B-cell-depleted T cells, or PBMCs; the material itself was cDNA or gDNA.

Original methodology: Estimates of nucleated cell counts were drawn from the amplification of reference gene primers. TCRdb's copy holds only in-frame clones and misses some; the assay was immunoSEQ multiplex PCR. The V and J calls and clone size come from that table; D and trimming were worked out from the DNA. Among around 440,000 clones listed, about nine tenths were seen once. Germline CDR1 and CDR2: MNHEY and SVGEGT. There are 14 residues in the CDR3. V gave up 4 bases and J gave up 6 bases; unmatched junction bases: 3. This chain joins TRBV6-2 or TRBV6-3 and TRBJ2-2; 9 nucleotides line up with TRBD1. Sequencing was performed on peripheral blood. This receptor was taken from a woman aged 45-59 years with COVID-19, enrolled during active disease. The CDR3 sequence: CASSLQGAPGELFF. CDR3 sequence (DNA): TGTGCCAGCAGTTTACAGGGGGCCCCCGGGGAGCTGTTTTTT.